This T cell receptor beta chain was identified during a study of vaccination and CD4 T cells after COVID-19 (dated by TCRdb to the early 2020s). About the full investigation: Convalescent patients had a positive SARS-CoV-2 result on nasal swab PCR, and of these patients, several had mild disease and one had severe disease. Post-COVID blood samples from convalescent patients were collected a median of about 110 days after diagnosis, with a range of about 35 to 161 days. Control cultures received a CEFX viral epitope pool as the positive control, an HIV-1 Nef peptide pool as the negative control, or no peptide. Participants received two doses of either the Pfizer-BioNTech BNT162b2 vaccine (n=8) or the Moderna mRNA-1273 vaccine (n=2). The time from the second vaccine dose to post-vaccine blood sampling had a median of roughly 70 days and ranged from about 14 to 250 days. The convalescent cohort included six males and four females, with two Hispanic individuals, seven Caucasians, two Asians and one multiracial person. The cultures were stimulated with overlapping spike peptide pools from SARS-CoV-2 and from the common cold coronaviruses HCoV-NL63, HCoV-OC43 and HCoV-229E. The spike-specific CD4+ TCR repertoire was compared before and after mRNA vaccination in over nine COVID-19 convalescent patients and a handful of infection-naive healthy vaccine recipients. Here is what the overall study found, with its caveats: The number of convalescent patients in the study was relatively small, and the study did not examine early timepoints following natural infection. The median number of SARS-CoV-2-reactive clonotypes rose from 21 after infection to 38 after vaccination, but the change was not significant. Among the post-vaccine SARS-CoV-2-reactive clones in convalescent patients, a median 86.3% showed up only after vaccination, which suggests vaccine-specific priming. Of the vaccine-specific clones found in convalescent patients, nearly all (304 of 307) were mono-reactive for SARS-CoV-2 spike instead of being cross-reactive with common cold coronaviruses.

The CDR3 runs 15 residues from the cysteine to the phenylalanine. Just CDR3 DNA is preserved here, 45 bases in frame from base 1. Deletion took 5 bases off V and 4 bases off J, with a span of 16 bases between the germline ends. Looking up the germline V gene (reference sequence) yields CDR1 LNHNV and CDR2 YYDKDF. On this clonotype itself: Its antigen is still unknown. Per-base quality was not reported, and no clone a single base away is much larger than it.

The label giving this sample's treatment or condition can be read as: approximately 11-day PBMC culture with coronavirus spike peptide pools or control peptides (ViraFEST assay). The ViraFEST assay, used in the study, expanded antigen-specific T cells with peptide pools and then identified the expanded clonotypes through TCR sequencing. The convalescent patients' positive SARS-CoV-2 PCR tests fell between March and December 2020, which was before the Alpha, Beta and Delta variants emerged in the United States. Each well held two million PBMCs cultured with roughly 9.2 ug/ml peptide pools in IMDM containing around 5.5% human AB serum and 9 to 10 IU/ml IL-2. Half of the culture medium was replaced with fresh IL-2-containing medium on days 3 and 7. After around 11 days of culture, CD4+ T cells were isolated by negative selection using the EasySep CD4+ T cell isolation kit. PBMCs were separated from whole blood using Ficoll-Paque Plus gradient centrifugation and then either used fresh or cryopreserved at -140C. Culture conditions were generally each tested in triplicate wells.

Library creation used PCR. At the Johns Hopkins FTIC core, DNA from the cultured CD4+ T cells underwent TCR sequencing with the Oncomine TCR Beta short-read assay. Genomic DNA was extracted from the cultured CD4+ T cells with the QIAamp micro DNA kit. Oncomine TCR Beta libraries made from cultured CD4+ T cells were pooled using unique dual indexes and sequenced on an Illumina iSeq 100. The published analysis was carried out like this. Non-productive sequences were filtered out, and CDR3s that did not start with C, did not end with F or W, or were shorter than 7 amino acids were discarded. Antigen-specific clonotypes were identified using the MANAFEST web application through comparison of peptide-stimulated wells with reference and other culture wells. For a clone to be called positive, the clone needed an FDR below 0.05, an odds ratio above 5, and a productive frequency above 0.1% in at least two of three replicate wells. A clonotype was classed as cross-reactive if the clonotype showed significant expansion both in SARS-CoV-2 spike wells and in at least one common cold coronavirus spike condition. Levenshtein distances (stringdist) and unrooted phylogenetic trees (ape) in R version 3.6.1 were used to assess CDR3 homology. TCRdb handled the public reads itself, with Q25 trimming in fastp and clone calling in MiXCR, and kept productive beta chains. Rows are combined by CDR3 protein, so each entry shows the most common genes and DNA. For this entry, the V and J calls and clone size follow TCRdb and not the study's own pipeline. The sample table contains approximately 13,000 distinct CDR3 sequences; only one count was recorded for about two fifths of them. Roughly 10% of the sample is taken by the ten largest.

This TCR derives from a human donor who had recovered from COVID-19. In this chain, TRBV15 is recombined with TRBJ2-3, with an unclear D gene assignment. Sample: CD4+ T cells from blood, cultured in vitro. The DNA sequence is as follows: TGTGCCACCAGCGGTACAGTGGTAGAGGCAGATACGCAGTATTTT. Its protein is CATSGTVVEADTQYF.